Following are 10 T cell receptor beta chains from one sample sequenced in a study of blood T cell repertoires in COVID-19 (dated by TCRdb to the early 2020s). Receptor amplification or capture employed the immunoSEQ multiplex PCR assay. TCRdb's version of the immuneACCESS table is confined to in-frame rearrangements and falls short of the full clone set. An unresolved V gene accounts for under half of the shortfall where checked; the remainder is of unknown origin. The sample contains over 200,000 clones, under 90% of them found a single time. About a sixth of the sample comes from the top ten. Sequencing was carried out using peripheral blood. Source of these receptors: a woman of 80 years or more with active or convalescent COVID-19.

The chain joins TRBV18 to TRBJ2-7; TRBD2 matches at 9 bases. There are 14 residues in the CDR3. Germline CDR1 is KGHSH and CDR2 is LQKENI. V lost 2 bases and J lost 3; bases outside the gene matches: 2. The chain's CDR3 is CASSPGGRVYEQYF. CDR3 coding DNA: TGTGCCAGCTCACCAGGCGGGAGGGTCTACGAGCAGTACTTC.

The CDR3 DNA sequence: TGCGCCAGCAGTGAGTCGTTGGGACAGGGCCGTAATCAGCCCCAGCATTTT. Its translation is CASSESLGQGRNQPQHF. J is TRBJ1-5 and V is TRBV10-1, with TRBD1 identical over 9 bases. The trim removed 0 bases at V and 4 bases at J, leaving 7 bases unmatched. CDR1 is WNHNN, CDR2 SYGVQD, per germline (reference sequence). This CDR3 contains 17 residues.

The V call is TRBV5-1, the J call TRBJ2-7; 9 bases match TRBD1. CDR1 is SGHRS, CDR2 YFSETQ, per germline. With 4 bases clipped from V and 5 bases from J, the junction kept 4 bases outside the gene matches. The CDR3 has 13 residues. CDR3 in DNA: TGCGCCAGCAGCCATGGGACAGGGAACGAGCAGTACTTC. Its protein is CASSHGTGNEQYF.

The V and J genes are TRBV13 and TRBJ2-1; D is undetermined. The length of the CDR3 is 12 residues. Trimming pared 1 base from V and 9 bases from J, leaving 7 bases between. The germline CDR1 and CDR2 sequences are PRHDT and FYEKMQ (reference sequence). The CDR3 nucleotides are TGTGCCAGCAGCTTAGTTTTTAGTGAGCAGTTCTTC. Its protein product is CASSLVFSEQFF.

This clone was found once. This chain links TRBV4-1 with TRBJ2-5; possible D gene TRBD1, 5 bases. The CDR3 is 15 residues long. Per germline, CDR1 MGHRA and CDR2 YSYEKL. V was clipped by 0 bases and J by 5 bases, with 13 bases between them. Here the CDR3 DNA reads TGCGCCAGCAGCCAAGATCAAGGGGCTTGGGAGACCCAGTACTTC. Translation gives CASSQDQGAWETQYF.

The V call is TRBV5-6, the J call TRBJ1-6; 8 bases line up with TRBD1. The V and J ends lost 4 bases and 7 bases, in that order; junction bases with no gene match: 7. The germline CDR1 and CDR2 sequences are SGHDT and YYEEEE. CDR3 size: 15 residues. The CDR3 DNA sequence: TGTGCCAGCAGCCGTAACAGGGGGGGGAATTCACCCCTCCACTTT. Amino acid sequence: CASSRNRGGNSPLHF.

V usage is TRBV11-2 and J usage is TRBJ2-7, with D possibly TRBD1 on 6 matching bases. Germline V CDR1 and CDR2: SGHAT, FQNNGV. The CDR3 loop spans 13 amino acids. V lost 7 bases to trimming and J lost 6 bases, with 16 bases between them. CDR3 bases: TGTGCCAGCAACCTACAGGGACGGGTCGAGCAGTACTTC. Translation gives CASNLQGRVEQYF. The full variable domain, its missing parts supplied by reference TRBV11-2 and TRBJ2-7, is EAGVAQSPRYKIIEKRQSVAFWCNPISGHATLYWYQQILGQGPKLLIQFQNNGVVDDSQLPKDRFSAERLKGVDSTLKIQPAKLEDSAVYLCASNLQGRVEQYFGPGTRLTVT.

This chain uses TRBV6-5 with TRBJ1-2; D is unresolved. This CDR3 has 13 amino acids. Germline loops: CDR1 MNHEY, CDR2 SVGAGI. Trimming removed 4 bases from V and 0 bases from J, with 6 bases in between. Here the CDR3 reads CASSLLANYGYTF. In DNA form, the CDR3 reads TGTGCCAGCAGTTTACTCGCTAACTATGGCTACACCTTC.

The chain has TRBV5-1 and TRBJ2-3, with a tentative D call TRBD1 (6 bases). Germline values: CDR1 SGHRS, CDR2 YFSETQ. V lost 5 bases and J 0 bases, leaving 13 bases between the germline ends. This CDR3 comprises 15 residues. The CDR3 sequence is CASRRDTSSTDTQYF. For the CDR3, the DNA is TGCGCCAGCAGACGGGACACCTCTAGCACAGATACGCAGTATTTT.

V and J are TRBV2 and TRBJ2-7, with 9 bases that match TRBD1. In germline, CDR1 is SNHLY, CDR2 FYNNEI. J was trimmed by 5 bases and V by 4 bases; bases with no gene match: 6. The CDR3 covers 14 residues. CDR3 coding DNA: TGTGCCAGCAGTGTGGGACAGGGTTTCAACGAGCAGTACTTC. Amino acid sequence: CASSVGQGFNEQYF. The whole variable domain, remainder taken from reference TRBV2 and TRBJ2-7, is EPEVTQTPSHQVTQMGQEVILRCVPISNHLYFYWYRQILGQKVEFLVSFYNNEISEKSEIFDDQFSVERPDGSNFTLKIRSTKLEDSAMYFCASSVGQGFNEQYFGPGTRLTVT.